This T cell receptor beta chain was observed in a study of early T cells in non-severe SARS-CoV-2 infection. The overall study: The sequenced material was bulk RNA from unsorted whole blood, and its chains were unpaired.

Attached unique molecular identifiers marked individual cDNA molecules. MiXCR, applied by TCRdb to the 5' RACE reads, yields one record per CDR3 protein. Counted here are approximately 45,000 distinct CDR3 sequences, about a tenth occurring once; the ten biggest clones make up roughly 10%. This clonotype showed up many times. Antigen unknown. Overall study findings and caveats: Matching against VDJdb likely underestimated virus-specific expansions, favoring anti-spike CD8.

The sample taken for sequencing was whole blood. The clonotype comes from an adult who was a healthcare worker with PCR-confirmed SARS-CoV-2 infection or an uninfected control (not recorded which).

The CDR3 region has the DNA TGTGCCAGCAGAGCCAGGGTCGATACGCAGTATTTT. Translated, it gives CASRARVDTQYF. The chain couples TRBV7-9 to TRBJ2-3; TRBD1 might be the D (5 bases). The CDR3 is 12 amino acids. The V and J ends lost 6 bases and 6 bases respectively, with 10 bases between them. Germline V gene data show CDR1 as SEHNR and CDR2 as FQNEAQ (reference sequence).